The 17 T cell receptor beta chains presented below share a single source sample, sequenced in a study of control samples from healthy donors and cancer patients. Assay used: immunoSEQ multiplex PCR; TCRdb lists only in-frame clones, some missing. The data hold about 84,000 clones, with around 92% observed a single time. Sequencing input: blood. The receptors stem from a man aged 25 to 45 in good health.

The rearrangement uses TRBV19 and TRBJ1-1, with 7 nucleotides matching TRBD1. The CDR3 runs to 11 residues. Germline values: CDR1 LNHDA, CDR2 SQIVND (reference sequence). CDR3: CGAGTAIEAFF. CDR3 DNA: TGTGGTGCCGGGACAGCGATTGAAGCTTTCTTT.

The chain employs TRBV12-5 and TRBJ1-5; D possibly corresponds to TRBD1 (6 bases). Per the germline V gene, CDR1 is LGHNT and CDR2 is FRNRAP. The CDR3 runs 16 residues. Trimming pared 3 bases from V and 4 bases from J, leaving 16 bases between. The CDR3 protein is CASGLGGKGDNQPQHF. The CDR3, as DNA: TGTGCTAGTGGTTTAGGGGGAAAAGGGGATAATCAGCCCCAGCATTTT.

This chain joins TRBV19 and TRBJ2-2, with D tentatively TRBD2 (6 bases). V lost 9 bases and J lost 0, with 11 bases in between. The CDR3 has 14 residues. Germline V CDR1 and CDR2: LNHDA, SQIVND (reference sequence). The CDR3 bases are TGTGCCAGCAGGGACTGGCCGAACACCGGGGAGCTGTTTTTT. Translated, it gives CASRDWPNTGELFF.

This CDR3 is CASSQSNSPLHF. In DNA, the CDR3 is TGTGCCAGCAGCCAATCAAATTCACCCCTCCACTTT. V usage is TRBV3-1 (or the pseudogene TRBV3-2) and J usage is TRBJ1-6; the D is unclear. The V end was cut by 2 bases, the J end by 7 bases, with 3 bases between. Germline values: CDR1 LGHDT, CDR2 YNNKEL (reference sequence). This CDR3 contains 12 residues.

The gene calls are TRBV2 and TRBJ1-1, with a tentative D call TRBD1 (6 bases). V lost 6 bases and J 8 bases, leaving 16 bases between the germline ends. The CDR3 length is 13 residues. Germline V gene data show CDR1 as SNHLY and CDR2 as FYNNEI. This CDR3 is CASRSVGADEAFF. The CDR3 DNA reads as TGTGCCAGCAGGAGTGTGGGGGCGGACGAAGCTTTCTTT.

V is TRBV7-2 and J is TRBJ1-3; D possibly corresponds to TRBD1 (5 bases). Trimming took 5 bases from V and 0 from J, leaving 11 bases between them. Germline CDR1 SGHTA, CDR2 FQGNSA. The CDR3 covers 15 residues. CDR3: CASSLAGYSGNTIYF. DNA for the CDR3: TGTGCCAGCAGCCTGGCAGGGTACTCTGGAAACACCATATATTTT.

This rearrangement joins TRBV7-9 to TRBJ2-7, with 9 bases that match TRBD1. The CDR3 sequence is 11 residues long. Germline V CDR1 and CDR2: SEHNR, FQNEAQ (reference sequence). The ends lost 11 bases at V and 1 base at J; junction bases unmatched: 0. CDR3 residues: CAGQGSYEQYF. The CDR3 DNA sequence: TGTGCCGGACAGGGGTCCTACGAGCAGTACTTC.

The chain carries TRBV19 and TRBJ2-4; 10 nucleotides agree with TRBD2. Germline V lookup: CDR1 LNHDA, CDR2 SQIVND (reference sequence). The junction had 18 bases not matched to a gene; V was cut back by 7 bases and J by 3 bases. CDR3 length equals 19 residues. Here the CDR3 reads CASILGGWTSGKGKNIQYF. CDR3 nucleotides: TGTGCCAGTATTTTAGGGGGGTGGACTAGCGGCAAGGGCAAAAACATTCAGTACTTC.

CDR3: CAWRGAGARSEQFF. DNA of the CDR3: TGTGCCTGGAGGGGGGCGGGGGCCAGGAGTGAGCAGTTCTTC. The chain joins TRBV30 to TRBJ2-1, with TRBD2 as a possible D gene (7 bases). Trimming removed 3 bases at V and 9 bases at J, with 18 bases between. Per germline, CDR1 GTSNPN and CDR2 SVGIG (reference sequence). This CDR3 spans 14 amino acids.

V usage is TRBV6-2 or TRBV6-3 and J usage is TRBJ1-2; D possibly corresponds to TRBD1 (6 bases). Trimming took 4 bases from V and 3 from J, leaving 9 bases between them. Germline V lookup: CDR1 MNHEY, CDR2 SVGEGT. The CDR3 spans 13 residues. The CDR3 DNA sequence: TGTGCCAGCAGTTTCGGACAGTACTATGGCTACACCTTC. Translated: CASSFGQYYGYTF.

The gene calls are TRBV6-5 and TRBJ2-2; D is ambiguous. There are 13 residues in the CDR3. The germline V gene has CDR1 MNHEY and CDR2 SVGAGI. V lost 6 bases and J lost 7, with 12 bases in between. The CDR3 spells CASRSGWGGELFF. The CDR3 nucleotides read TGTGCCAGCAGGTCCGGCTGGGGCGGGGAGCTGTTTTTT.

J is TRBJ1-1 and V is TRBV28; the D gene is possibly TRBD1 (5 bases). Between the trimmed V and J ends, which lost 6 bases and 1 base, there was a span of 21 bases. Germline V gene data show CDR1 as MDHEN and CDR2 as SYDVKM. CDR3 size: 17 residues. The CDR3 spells CASRLLGRGERNTEAFF. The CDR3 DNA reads TGTGCCAGCAGGCTATTGGGGCGGGGAGAGAGGAACACTGAAGCTTTCTTT.

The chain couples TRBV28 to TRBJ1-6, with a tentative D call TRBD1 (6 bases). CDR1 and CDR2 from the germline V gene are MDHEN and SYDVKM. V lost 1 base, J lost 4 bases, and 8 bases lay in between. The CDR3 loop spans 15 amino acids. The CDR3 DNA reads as TGTGCCAGCAGTTTATCGGGGGCGTATAATTCACCCCTCCACTTT. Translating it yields CASSLSGAYNSPLHF.

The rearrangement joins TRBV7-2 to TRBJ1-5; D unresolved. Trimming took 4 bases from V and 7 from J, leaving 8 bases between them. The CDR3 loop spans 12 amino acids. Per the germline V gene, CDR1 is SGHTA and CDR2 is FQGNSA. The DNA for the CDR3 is TGTGCCAGCAGCTCCGAAGTCCAGCCCCAGCATTTT. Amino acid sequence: CASSSEVQPQHF.

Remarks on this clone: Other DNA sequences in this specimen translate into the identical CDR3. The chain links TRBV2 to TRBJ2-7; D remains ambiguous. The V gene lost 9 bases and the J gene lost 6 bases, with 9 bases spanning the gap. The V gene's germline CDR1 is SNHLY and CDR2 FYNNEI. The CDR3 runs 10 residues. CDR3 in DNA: TGTGCCAGTGACGGTGGCGAGCAGTACTTC. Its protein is CASDGGEQYF.

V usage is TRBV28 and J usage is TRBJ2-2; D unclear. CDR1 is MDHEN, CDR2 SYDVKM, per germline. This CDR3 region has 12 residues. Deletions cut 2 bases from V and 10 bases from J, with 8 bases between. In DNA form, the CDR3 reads TGTGCCAGCAGTTTAGATATGGAGGAGCTGTTTTTT. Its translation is CASSLDMEELFF. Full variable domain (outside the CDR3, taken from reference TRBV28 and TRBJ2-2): DVKVTQSSRYLVKRTGEKVFLECVQDMDHENMFWYRQDPGLGLRLIYFSYDVKMKEKGDIPEGYSVSREKKERFSLILESASTNQTSMYLCASSLDMEELFFGEGSRLTVL.

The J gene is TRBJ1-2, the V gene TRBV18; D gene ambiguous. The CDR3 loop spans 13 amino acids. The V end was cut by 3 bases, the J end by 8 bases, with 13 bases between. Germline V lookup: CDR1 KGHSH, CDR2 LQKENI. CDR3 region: CASSPRGLAGYTF. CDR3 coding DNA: TGTGCCAGCTCACCCCGAGGCCTTGCCGGCTACACCTTC. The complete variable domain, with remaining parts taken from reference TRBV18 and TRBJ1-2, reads NAGVMQNPRHLVRRRGQEARLRCSPMKGHSHVYWYRQLPEEGLKFMVYLQKENIIDESGMPKERFSAEFPKEGPSILRIQQVVRGDSAAYFCASSPRGLAGYTFGSGTRLTVV.